The next 24 T cell receptor beta chains were all read from a single sample in a study of graft-versus-host responses after intestinal transplantation. Antigens of these TCRs are unknown. Generated by immunoSEQ multiplex PCR, the TCRdb table keeps only in-frame clones and is missing some. Among around 130,000 clones, roughly 92% were seen once, and the ten largest hold around 0.15%. The sample here was unstimulated CD4+ T cells sorted from spleen or lymph node cells, taken before intestinal transplant. The receptors stem from a human donor who received an intestinal transplant.

This chain connects TRBV6-6 to TRBJ1-1; TRBD1 is a possible D gene (6 bases). Germline V gene lookup returns CDR1 MNHNY and CDR2 SVGAGI (reference sequence). The ends were cut back, 0 bases at V and 1 base at J, with 12 bases in the middle. There are 16 residues in the CDR3. CDR3 amino acids: CASSYSRGRGNTEAFF. DNA for the CDR3: TGTGCCAGCAGTTACTCGAGGGGCAGGGGGAACACTGAAGCTTTCTTT.

The chain joins TRBV6-1 to TRBJ2-5; perhaps TRBD2 as D (5 bases). The V end lost 0 bases, the J end lost 1 base, and 9 bases lay between the germline ends. The germline V gene encodes CDR1 MNHNS and CDR2 SASEGT. The CDR3 is 15 amino acids. The CDR3 spells CASSEAGGGQETQYF. The DNA of the CDR3 is TGTGCCAGCAGTGAAGCAGGAGGCGGCCAAGAGACCCAGTACTTC.

The chain has TRBV6-5 and TRBJ2-7; D is undetermined. Germline lookup yields CDR1 MNHEY and CDR2 SVGAGI. Trimming removed 3 bases from V and 2 bases from J, with 8 bases in between. This CDR3 region has 13 residues. CDR3 in amino acids: CASSYRQAYEQYF. CDR3 coding DNA: TGTGCCAGCAGTTATCGGCAGGCCTACGAGCAGTACTTC.

The genes are TRBV6-5 and TRBJ2-7, with TRBD1 matching 7 bases. J lost 4 bases, V lost 5 bases, and 2 bases had no gene match. Germline assignment: CDR1 MNHEY and CDR2 SVGAGI. The CDR3 totals 12 residues. CDR3 residues: CASSDRAYEQYF. The CDR3 DNA follows: TGTGCCAGCAGTGACAGGGCGTACGAGCAGTACTTC.

This chain uses TRBV5-6 with TRBJ1-1; D is undetermined. This CDR3 has 15 residues. The germline V gene encodes CDR1 SGHDT and CDR2 YYEEEE. V lost 0 bases, J lost 3 bases, and 12 bases lay in between. The CDR3 region is CASSLVRVTDTEAFF. The CDR3 coding sequence is TGTGCCAGCAGCTTGGTTCGAGTCACGGACACTGAAGCTTTCTTT.

This chain connects TRBV5-1 to TRBJ2-5; 7 bases line up with TRBD1. V lost 4 bases, J lost 2 bases, and 5 bases stayed unmatched. CDR3 length: 14 residues. Germline V gene sequence: CDR1 SGHRS, CDR2 YFSETQ. The CDR3 DNA sequence: TGCGCCAGCAGCCTAGGGACAGAACAAGAGACCCAGTACTTC. Amino acids: CASSLGTEQETQYF.

The rearrangement joins TRBV6-1 to TRBJ2-7; D possibly corresponds to TRBD2 (6 bases). This CDR3 is 15 amino acids long. Trimming left V 7 bases short and J 0 bases short, with 16 bases between. The germline gives CDR1 MNHNS, CDR2 SASEGT. The CDR3 DNA follows: TGTGCCAGCAAACAAACGGCGGGACGCTCCTACGAGCAGTACTTC. Translated, it gives CASKQTAGRSYEQYF.

J is TRBJ1-1 and V is TRBV5-1, with no clear D. Germline CDR1 SGHRS, CDR2 YFSETQ. The CDR3 sequence is 17 residues long. Trimming left V 0 bases short and J 4 bases short, with 19 bases between. This CDR3 is CASSLGATKLPSTEAFF. CDR3 nucleotides: TGCGCCAGCAGCTTGGGGGCGACAAAGCTGCCCTCCACTGAAGCTTTCTTT.

This clone appeared once. This rearrangement joins TRBV11-2 to TRBJ1-2; D is undetermined. Per germline, CDR1 SGHAT and CDR2 FQNNGV. Trimming took 2 bases from V and 0 from J, leaving 13 bases between them. The CDR3 extends over 16 amino acids. The CDR3 DNA reads as TGTGCCAGCAGCTTAACTATCTTCGGGACTAACTATGGCTACACCTTC. Its translation is CASSLTIFGTNYGYTF.

The J gene is TRBJ1-4, the V gene TRBV6-1; no definite D call. Trimming stripped 4 bases from V and 6 bases from J, with 9 bases between. Germline-derived CDR1 and CDR2 are MNHNS and SASEGT. The CDR3 has 13 residues. CDR3 sequence: CASSGLLDEKLFF. DNA of the CDR3: TGTGCCAGCAGTGGATTATTGGATGAAAAACTGTTTTTT.

V and J are TRBV5-1 and TRBJ1-1; D is possibly TRBD1 (5 bases). With 4 bases removed from V and 2 bases from J, the gap between germline ends came to 12 bases. CDR1 is SGHRS, CDR2 YFSETQ, per germline. CDR3 length: 14 amino acids. In nucleotides, the CDR3 is TGCGCCAGCAGCACGGGACGGCTCAACACTGAAGCTTTCTTT. This codes for CASSTGRLNTEAFF. The complete variable domain, with remaining parts taken from reference TRBV5-1 and TRBJ1-1, reads KAGVTQTPRYLIKTRGQQVTLSCSPISGHRSVSWYQQTPGQGLQFLFEYFSETQRNKGNFPGRFSGRQFSNSRSEMNVSTLELGDSALYLCASSTGRLNTEAFFGQGTRLTVV.

This chain uses TRBV11-2 with TRBJ2-2; 7 bases match TRBD1. Germline CDR1 is SGHAT and CDR2 is FQNNGV. The CDR3 totals 15 residues. V lost 6 bases to trimming and J lost 7 bases; unmatched junction nucleotides: 11. CDR3 amino acids: CASSWDSGGIGELFF. DNA of the CDR3: TGTGCCAGCAGTTGGGACAGTGGAGGAATCGGGGAGCTGTTTTTT.

The gene calls are TRBV6-4 and TRBJ1-2; D not resolved. From germline, CDR1 is MRHNA and CDR2 SNTAGT. Trimming took 3 bases from V and 4 from J, leaving 9 bases between them. The CDR3 has 13 residues. The chain's CDR3 is CASSEGDGYGYTF. CDR3 DNA: TGTGCCAGCAGTGAAGGCGACGGCTATGGCTACACCTTC.

As DNA, the CDR3 is TGTGCCAGCAGCTTGTCTGCCGACAGTTCGAATCAGCCCCAGCATTTT. Residues: CASSLSADSSNQPQHF. The chain employs TRBV5-6 and TRBJ1-5, with D maybe TRBD1 (5 bases). Per the germline V gene, CDR1 is SGHDT and CDR2 is YYEEEE. This CDR3 region has 16 residues. V shed 1 base and J shed 4 bases, with 15 bases lying between them.

The chain joins TRBV5-4 to TRBJ2-3; D is perhaps TRBD1 (5 bases). Per the germline V gene, CDR1 is SGHNT and CDR2 is YYREEE (reference sequence). The CDR3 loop spans 15 amino acids. Deletions cut 1 base from V and 3 bases from J, with 12 bases between. As DNA, the CDR3 is TGTGCCAGCAGCTTGTTCTTATCAGGGACAGATACGCAGTATTTT. Amino acid sequence: CASSLFLSGTDTQYF.

This rearrangement joins TRBV29-1 to TRBJ2-2; 9 bases are a match to TRBD1. This CDR3 contains 14 residues. Germline CDR1 is SQVTM and CDR2 is ANQGSEA. Trimming took 6 bases from V and 4 from J; bases not matched to a gene: 6. CDR3 protein: CSVAPGQGTGELFF. CDR3 DNA sequence: TGCAGCGTAGCCCCGGGACAGGGCACCGGGGAGCTGTTTTTT.

The chain employs TRBV7-3 and TRBJ2-1; 11 positions match TRBD2. The CDR3 covers 17 residues. CDR1 is SGHTA, CDR2 FQGTGA, per germline. Unmatched junction bases numbered 10, after V lost 5 bases and J lost 4 bases. The CDR3 DNA is TGTGCCAGCAGCCGGTGGAACCTAGCGGGGGGTTACAATGAGCAGTTCTTC. Its protein product is CASSRWNLAGGYNEQFF.

The chain carries TRBV7-9 and TRBJ2-1; unclear D gene. The V gene's germline CDR1 is SEHNR and CDR2 FQNEAQ (reference sequence). V lost 5 bases and J 8 bases, leaving 7 bases between the germline ends. The CDR3 runs 11 residues. The CDR3 nucleotides read TGTGCCAGCAGCGTCGAGGATGAGCAGTTCTTC. This sequence encodes CASSVEDEQFF.

The genes are TRBV6-5 and TRBJ1-6; possible D gene TRBD1, 5 bases. Per the germline V gene, CDR1 is MNHEY and CDR2 is SVGAGI. The CDR3 covers 14 residues. V was cut by 2 bases and J by 6 bases, with 8 bases left in between. The CDR3 nucleotides read TGTGCCAGCAGTTACCAGGGAACTAATTCACCCCTCCACTTT. This codes for CASSYQGTNSPLHF.

V is TRBV5-1 and J is TRBJ2-5; D gene unclear. This CDR3 comprises 11 residues. Germline values: CDR1 SGHRS, CDR2 YFSETQ. V dropped 4 bases and J dropped 2 bases, with 3 bases sitting between them. For the CDR3, the DNA is TGCGCCAGCAGCCAACAAGAGACCCAGTACTTC. It codes for CASSQQETQYF.

V and J are TRBV5-1 and TRBJ1-4, with TRBD1 matching 8 bases. There are 14 residues in the CDR3. Trimming cost V 4 bases and J 7 bases; bases outside gene matches: 6. CDR1 and CDR2 (germline): SGHRS, YFSETQ. CDR3 bases: TGCGCCAGCAGCCCGGGACAGGCGGGTGAAAAACTGTTTTTT. This translates into CASSPGQAGEKLFF.

V gene TRBV6-1 combines with J gene TRBJ2-7, with 9 nucleotides matching TRBD2. Germline loops: CDR1 MNHNS, CDR2 SASEGT. The CDR3 runs 15 residues. Germline trimming cut 6 bases from V and 4 bases from J; bases unmatched to any gene: 10. The CDR3 sequence: CASSRSGGVFYEQYF. CDR3 in DNA: TGTGCCAGCAGCCGTAGCGGGGGTGTCTTTTACGAGCAGTACTTC.

The V call is TRBV6-6, the J call TRBJ2-6; D unresolved. V was cut by 6 bases and J by 0 bases, with 9 bases left in between. CDR1 and CDR2 from the germline V gene are MNHNY and SVGAGI (reference sequence). The CDR3 runs to 15 residues. CDR3 DNA sequence: TGTGCCAGCAGCCCGGGCGGCTCTGGGGCCAACGTCCTGACTTTC. It yields the protein CASSPGGSGANVLTF.

This clone came up once. V gene TRBV9 combines with J gene TRBJ1-1; D possibly corresponds to TRBD1 (5 bases). Per the germline V gene, CDR1 is SGDLS and CDR2 is YYNGEE. The CDR3 runs to 13 residues. Trimming shortened V by 7 bases and J by 6 bases, and 16 bases separated the two germline ends. The CDR3 region has the DNA TGTGCCAGCTCTTCGGGGACGTCGCCTGAAGCTTTCTTT. Translating it yields CASSSGTSPEAFF.